Each of the 3 T cell receptor beta chains below was sequenced from the same sample in a study of blood T cell repertoires in COVID-19. Clones were sequenced by immunoSEQ multiplex PCR, and TCRdb holds only the in-frame ones, with some missing. The repertoire holds fewer than 25,000 clones, with just over 90% as singletons. The sequencing sample was made of peripheral blood. The receptors shown here come from a human donor in a cohort sampled during active COVID-19.

This chain joins TRBV24-1 and TRBJ2-1; 14 positions match TRBD2. CDR1 and CDR2 from the germline V gene are KGHDR and SFDVKD. This CDR3 contains 19 residues. V shed 4 bases, J shed 0 bases, and the junction held 7 bases outside the gene matches. The CDR3 sequence is CATSELGTSGGSSYNEQFF. CDR3 in DNA: TGTGCCACCAGTGAATTAGGGACTAGCGGGGGAAGCTCCTACAATGAGCAGTTCTTC.

The rearrangement joins TRBV11-3 to TRBJ2-7, with 12 bases matching TRBD2. The CDR3 has 15 amino acids. The germline CDR1 and CDR2 sequences are SGHNT and YENEEA. V shed 7 bases and J 3 bases; nucleotides not matched to a gene: 7. CDR3 coding DNA: TGTGCCAGCAACCCGGGACTAGCGGGCTTCTACGAGCAGTACTTC. Protein: CASNPGLAGFYEQYF.

The chain recombines TRBV6-5 with TRBJ2-3, with TRBD2 matching over 10 bases. The V segment lost 4 bases and the J segment 6 bases; nucleotides outside the gene matches: 7. This CDR3 is built from 15 residues. CDR1 and CDR2 (germline): MNHEY, SVGAGI. The chain's CDR3 is CASSSRAGGRDTQYF. CDR3 coding DNA: TGTGCCAGCAGTTCGCGAGCGGGGGGGCGGGATACGCAGTATTTT.